The T cell receptor beta chain under discussion was sequenced for a study of read filtering for tumor transcriptome and immune sequencing. On the study more broadly: Patients were 17 male and about 15 female, mean age around 70 years, range about 47 to 85. R-ISS stage counts were 8 for I, approximately 15 for II, six or seven for III.

Study-level findings and limits: This fraction held mixed bone marrow immune cells after CD138-negative sorting.

As concerns this clonotype: The target antigen is unknown. A single base separates this from a much larger clone, so it may be a read error.

V shed 2 bases and J shed 6 bases, with 13 bases lying between them. The CDR3 totals 13 residues. Germline loops: CDR1 GTSNPN, CDR2 SVGIG (reference sequence). From 400 to 450 ng of RNA, a library with molecular barcoded alpha/delta and beta/gamma adaptors was made. TCRdb passed the reads through MiXCR, listing each CDR3 protein once. Of some 24,000 distinct CDR3 sequences in the sample, 22% were seen once. V and J are TRBV30 and TRBJ1-1; no firm D call. The sample comprised a population of CD138-negative cells sorted from bone marrow. This TCR was sampled from a donor at least 40 years old with multiple myeloma. This CDR3 reads CAWSRSRWSEAFF. As DNA, the CDR3 is TGTGCCTGGAGTAGGAGCCGGTGGTCTGAAGCTTTCTTT.